The present entry profiles one T cell receptor beta chain with its context. The antigen it binds to is not known. Base-call qualities are not available, and no considerably larger clone is one nucleotide away. The sample is drawn from a study of blood T cell repertoires in COVID-19 (TCRdb year 2020). For the wider study: Samples from collaborators originated in the United States, Italy and Spain and spanned both the acute and convalescent phases of COVID-19. The material from the prospective study consisted of cDNA or gDNA derived from T cells, B-cell-depleted T cells, or PBMCs. Subjects who had been exposed to COVID-19, were actively infected with it, or had recovered from it provided the deeply sampled blood TCRbeta repertoires that made up the dataset. The repertoires were made available in a free public database intended to serve as a resource for research on the immune response to SARS-CoV-2. Samples came from the ongoing ImmuneRACE study (first 160 participants) plus 1,254 subjects from 6 global collaborators. A de-identified subject ID, COVID-19 status, age in years and sex were almost always included in the sample metadata. Where available, HLA class I and class II types were taken from metadata supplied by the sample provider and were not determined by assay-based typing. Study-level results and caveats: How much clinical and demographic metadata was included differed by source and by participant, and the metadata was provided uncurated.

At one collaborating source in Seattle, patients were enrolled during active infection and were followed longitudinally through the course of disease. Collaborating institutions collected whole blood in K2EDTA tubes following their own protocols. Collaborator samples were shipped for TCRbeta analysis as frozen whole blood, isolated PBMCs, or DNA extracted from either sample type. TCRbeta CDR3 regions were amplified from genomic DNA using the immunoSEQ Assay, a bias-controlled multiplex PCR. The published analysis was carried out like this. The number of nucleated cells in each sample was estimated by amplification of reference gene primers within the assay. Sequence reads were collapsed and filtered to measure the absolute abundance of every unique TCRbeta CDR3 rearrangement. For each sample, productive Simpson clonality was calculated as the square root of Simpson's diversity index over productive rearrangements. TCRdb mirrors the immuneACCESS table, restricted to in-frame sequences. Some clones are absent from its copies; in checked studies, under half trace to an unresolved V gene, and the reason for the others is unknown. That table gives V, J and clone size, and the DNA gave D and trimming. The sample table holds 300,000 to 400,000 clones, of which around nine tenths were seen once. About 7% of the sample comes from the top ten.

CDR1 and CDR2, looked up from the germline V gene, are SNHLY and FYNNEI. V is pared back by 6 bases and J by 4 bases, with 13 bases lying between the germline termini. CDR3 length: 13 amino acids, cysteine to phenylalanine. Of all the DNA, just the CDR3 is kept, 39 bases in frame from base 1. The sequence is built from TRBV2 and TRBJ2-7; TRBD2 is a weak D gene call, 5 bases matching. This TCR was sampled from a woman in her sixties or seventies with COVID-19, enrolled during active disease. Sequencing was performed on peripheral blood. Read as DNA, the sequence is TGTGCCAGCAGGTCGGGGATAGGATACGAGCAGTACTTC. This gives the protein CASRSGIGYEQYF. Reference TRBV2 and TRBJ2-7 proteins supply the regions before and after the CDR3; the full variable domain is: EPEVTQTPSHQVTQMGQEVILRCVPISNHLYFYWYRQILGQKVEFLVSFYNNEISEKSEIFDDQFSVERPDGSNFTLKIRSTKLEDSAMYFCASRSGIGYEQYFGPGTRLTVT.